This is a list of T cell receptor beta chains from one sample in a study of shared clonotypes between healthy human individuals. The repertoire was sequenced with immunoSEQ multiplex PCR; TCRdb's copy has only in-frame clones and lacks some. The profile covers approximately 1,500,000 clones, with 95% to 99% appearing a single time and about 0.45% taken by the ten largest. Sequencing was performed on naive CD4+ T cells sorted from blood. These receptors were obtained from a man younger than 45 in good health. The conserved cysteine and the conserved F or W are not part of the CDR3 here. Each record gives: V gene, J gene, CDR3 protein.

V gene: TRBV18; J gene: TRBJ1-2; CDR3 protein: ASSTGTAYYGYT
V gene: TRBV29-1; J gene: TRBJ2-7; CDR3 protein: SIRQALEQY
V gene: TRBV5-1; J gene: TRBJ2-4; CDR3 protein: ASSLVGALAKNIQY
V gene: TRBV28; J gene: TRBJ1-4; CDR3 protein: ASSFVTAAPNEKLF
V gene: TRBV10-1; J gene: TRBJ2-7; CDR3 protein: ASSEGQFPRLEQY
V gene: TRBV27; J gene: TRBJ2-7; CDR3 protein: ASSSTLKGEQY
V gene: TRBV19; J gene: TRBJ2-7; CDR3 protein: ASSPRYGREQY
V gene: TRBV13; J gene: TRBJ2-6; CDR3 protein: ASRSRGGFSGANVLT
V gene: TRBV7-6; J gene: TRBJ1-1; CDR3 protein: ASSLAVGGVTEAF
V gene: TRBV27; J gene: TRBJ2-1; CDR3 protein: ASSPNAWGQGYEQF
V gene: TRBV29-1; J gene: TRBJ2-3; CDR3 protein: SAEDLNTDTQY
V gene: TRBV5-4; J gene: TRBJ2-7; CDR3 protein: ASSRDSSSYEQY
V gene: TRBV28; J gene: TRBJ2-7; CDR3 protein: ATGQGGNEQY
V gene: TRBV9; J gene: TRBJ2-1; CDR3 protein: ASSVDAGGSYNEQF
V gene: TRBV4-3; J gene: TRBJ1-2; CDR3 protein: ASSRGQGAIGYT
V gene: TRBV30; J gene: TRBJ2-3; CDR3 protein: AWDQSTDTQY
V gene: TRBV18; J gene: TRBJ2-7; CDR3 protein: ASSPQSYEQY
V gene: TRBV7-9; J gene: TRBJ1-1; CDR3 protein: ASSLQGIAF
V gene: TRBV2; J gene: TRBJ1-5; CDR3 protein: ASSADSVNQPQH
V gene: TRBV11-3; J gene: TRBJ2-1; CDR3 protein: ASGRRGSSYNEQF
V gene: TRBV15; J gene: TRBJ2-2; CDR3 protein: ATRFGGSTGTGELF
V gene: TRBV7-2; J gene: TRBJ2-7; CDR3 protein: ASSTRASGEQY
V gene: TRBV11-1; J gene: TRBJ1-4; CDR3 protein: ASSLGFGTANEKLF